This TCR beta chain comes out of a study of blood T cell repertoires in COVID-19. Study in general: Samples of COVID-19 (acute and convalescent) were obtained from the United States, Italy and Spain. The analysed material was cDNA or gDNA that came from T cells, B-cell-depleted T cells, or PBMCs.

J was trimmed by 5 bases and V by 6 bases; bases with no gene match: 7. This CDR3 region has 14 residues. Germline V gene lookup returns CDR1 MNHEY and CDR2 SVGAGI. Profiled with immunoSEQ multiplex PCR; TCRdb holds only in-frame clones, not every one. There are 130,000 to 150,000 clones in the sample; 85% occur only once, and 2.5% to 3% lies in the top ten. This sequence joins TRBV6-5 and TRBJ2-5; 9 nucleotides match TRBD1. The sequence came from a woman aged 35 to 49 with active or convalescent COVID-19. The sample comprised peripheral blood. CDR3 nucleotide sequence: TGTGCCAGCAGGGGACAGGGCCGGAGGGAGACCCAGTACTTC. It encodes CASRGQGRRETQYF.